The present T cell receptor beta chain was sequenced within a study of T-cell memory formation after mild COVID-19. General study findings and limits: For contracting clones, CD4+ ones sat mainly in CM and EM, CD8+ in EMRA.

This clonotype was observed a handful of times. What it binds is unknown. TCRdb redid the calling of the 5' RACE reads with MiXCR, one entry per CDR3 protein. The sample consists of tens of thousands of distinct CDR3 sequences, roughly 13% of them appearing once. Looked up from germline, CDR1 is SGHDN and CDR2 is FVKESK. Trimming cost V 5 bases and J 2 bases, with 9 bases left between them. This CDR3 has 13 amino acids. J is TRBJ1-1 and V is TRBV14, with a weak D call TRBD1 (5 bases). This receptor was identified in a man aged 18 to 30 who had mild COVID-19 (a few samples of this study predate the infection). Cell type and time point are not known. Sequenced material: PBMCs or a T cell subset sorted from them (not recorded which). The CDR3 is CASSVGLNTEAFF. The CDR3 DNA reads TGTGCCAGCAGCGTGGGACTCAACACTGAAGCTTTCTTT.